The next 12 T cell receptor beta chains were all read from a single sample in a study of blood T cell repertoires in COVID-19. Produced via immunoSEQ multiplex PCR; TCRdb's table is partial and in-frame only. The sample consists of roughly 200,000 clones, 88% of them appearing once. Sequenced sample: peripheral blood. These receptors were collected from a man between 18 and 29 years old with active or convalescent COVID-19.

The rearrangement joins TRBV19 to TRBJ2-3, with 7 bases identical to TRBD2. There are 15 residues in the CDR3. Germline V gene sequence: CDR1 LNHDA, CDR2 SQIVND (reference sequence). J was trimmed by 0 bases and V by 4 bases; bases with no gene match: 4. The CDR3 nucleotides read TGTGCCAGTAGTACTATTAGCGGGAGCACAGATACGCAGTATTTT. Protein sequence: CASSTISGSTDTQYF.

This chain links TRBV27 with TRBJ2-7; 10 bases map to TRBD1. This CDR3 region has 17 residues. V lost 3 bases to trimming and J lost 2 bases; unmatched junction nucleotides: 10. Germline CDR1 and CDR2: MNHEY and SMNVEV (reference sequence). CDR3 in amino acids: CASSFLAGTGDPYEQYF. CDR3 in DNA: TGTGCCAGCAGTTTCCTCGCCGGGACAGGGGACCCCTACGAGCAGTACTTC.

The V call is TRBV7-9, the J call TRBJ2-7, with a possible D match to TRBD1 (5 bases). Trimming stripped 2 bases from V and 4 bases from J, with 12 bases between. Germline lookup yields CDR1 SEHNR and CDR2 FQNEAQ (reference sequence). CDR3 length: 14 amino acids. This chain's CDR3 is CASSLRTPDYEQYF. The CDR3 region has the DNA TGTGCCAGCAGCTTAAGGACACCCGATTACGAGCAGTACTTC.

CDR3: CASSQRGTGGRTEAFF. In DNA form, the CDR3 reads TGTGCCAGCAGCCAACGAGGGACAGGGGGGAGGACTGAAGCTTTCTTT. This chain connects TRBV3-1 (or the pseudogene TRBV3-2) to TRBJ1-1; 11 bases are shared with TRBD1. The CDR3 length is 16 residues. V was pared by 2 bases and J by 5 bases, with 7 bases of the junction left unmatched. Germline V lookup: CDR1 LGHDT, CDR2 YNNKEL (reference sequence).

The chain links TRBV10-3 to TRBJ2-5; 8 bases align to TRBD1. This CDR3 spans 17 amino acids. The germline V gene encodes CDR1 ENHRY and CDR2 SYGVKD. V was pared by 3 bases and J by 3 bases, with 12 bases of the junction left unmatched. CDR3 bases: TGTGCCATCAGTGACCCGACAGGGGTACGCGGAGAAGAGACCCAGTACTTC. As protein: CAISDPTGVRGEETQYF.

This chain uses TRBV28 with TRBJ2-2; 14 bases are a match to TRBD2. Unmatched junction bases numbered 6, after V lost 9 bases and J lost 3 bases. Germline CDR1 reads MDHEN; CDR2 reads SYDVKM. The CDR3 has 16 amino acids. CDR3 nucleotide sequence: TGTGCCAGTGGGACTAGCGGGAGTGGCGACACCGGGGAGCTGTTTTTT. Protein product: CASGTSGSGDTGELFF.

The CDR3 protein is CASSPRIVDTQYF. The DNA for the CDR3 is TGTGCCAGCAGCCCACGTATAGTAGATACGCAGTATTTT. The rearrangement uses TRBV7-2 and TRBJ2-3; D ambiguous. The CDR3 has 13 amino acids. Germline CDR1 is SGHTA and CDR2 is FQGNSA. With 5 bases removed from V and 5 bases from J, the gap between germline ends came to 11 bases.

V gene TRBV6-4 combines with J gene TRBJ1-5; perhaps TRBD1 as D (5 bases). V lost 3 bases, J lost 3 bases, and 12 bases lay in between. The CDR3 sequence is 15 residues long. CDR1 is MRHNA and CDR2 is SNTAGT in the germline V gene. The CDR3 DNA reads TGTGCCAGCAGTGAGGGGCAGGGCCCCAATCAGCCCCAGCATTTT. This encodes CASSEGQGPNQPQHF.

This sequence joins TRBV27 and TRBJ1-2, with no clear D. V lost 3 bases and J 1 base, leaving 6 bases between the germline ends. Germline CDR1 reads MNHEY; CDR2 reads SMNVEV (reference sequence). The CDR3 consists of 13 residues. CDR3 in amino acids: CASSFNSNYGYTF. The CDR3 bases are TGTGCCAGCAGTTTCAATAGTAACTATGGCTACACCTTC.

The CDR3 DNA reads as TGTGCCAGCAGCGTTCGGCAGGGTGACTCCTACGAGCAGTACTTC. It specifies CASSVRQGDSYEQYF. The genes are TRBV9 and TRBJ2-7; D might be TRBD1 (5 bases). The CDR3 extends over 15 amino acids. Germline-derived CDR1 and CDR2 are SGDLS and YYNGEE. V was trimmed by 2 bases and J by 0 bases, leaving 12 bases between them.

CDR3 region: CASSESAGVGAEAFF. The CDR3 DNA is TGCGCCAGCAGTGAGTCGGCCGGGGTCGGAGCTGAAGCTTTCTTT. This chain links TRBV10-2 with TRBJ1-1; unclear D gene. Trimming cost V 0 bases and J 6 bases, with 14 bases left between them. This CDR3 contains 15 residues. The germline CDR1 and CDR2 sequences are WSHSY and SAAADI.

This chain connects TRBV6-1 to TRBJ1-5; D not resolved. Trimming left V 0 bases short and J 3 bases short, with 9 bases between. Germline V gene lookup returns CDR1 MNHNS and CDR2 SASEGT. CDR3 length equals 15 residues. The CDR3 DNA follows: TGTGCCAGCAGTGAAGCGTTGGGCAACAATCAGCCCCAGCATTTT. Its translation: CASSEALGNNQPQHF.